A single sample is the source of the 3 T cell receptor beta chains below, sequenced in a study of blood T cell repertoires in COVID-19. Some clones are missing from TCRdb's copy, which holds only in-frame ones; the method was immunoSEQ multiplex PCR. Among some 150,000 clones listed, 75% to 90% were seen once. The material sequenced was PBMCs or T cells enriched from blood (not recorded which). All receptors come from a woman aged 18-29 years who had recovered from COVID-19.

The chain couples TRBV9 to TRBJ2-7; 8 nucleotides line up with TRBD2. Germline lookup yields CDR1 SGDLS and CDR2 YYNGEE. CDR3 length equals 16 residues. Trimming cost V 4 bases and J 1 base; bases outside gene matches: 10. CDR3 loop: CASSPHGAGGSYEQYF. The CDR3 DNA reads as TGTGCCAGCAGCCCCCATGGGGCGGGAGGATCCTACGAGCAGTACTTC.

The rearrangement uses TRBV5-8 and TRBJ2-3, with D perhaps matching TRBD2 (6 bases). Trimming shortened V by 6 bases and J by 2 bases, and 19 bases separated the two germline ends. This CDR3 region has 16 residues. Germline values: CDR1 SGHTS, CDR2 YDEGEE. CDR3 nucleotide sequence: TGTGCCAGCATCCTCCGTGGGACTTTCTACACAGATACGCAGTATTTT. This sequence encodes CASILRGTFYTDTQYF.

V and J are TRBV6-5 and TRBJ2-3, with 7 nucleotides matching TRBD2. Losses at the gene ends were 5 bases for V and 5 bases for J; bases not matched to a gene: 7. CDR3 length equals 14 residues. The germline V gene has CDR1 MNHEY and CDR2 SVGAGI. CDR3 coding DNA: TGTGCCAGCAGTCCTCGACTAGCTAGAGATACGCAGTATTTT. This encodes CASSPRLARDTQYF.